This entry lists 16 T cell receptor beta chains sequenced from one sample in a study of response to subunit inactivated influenza vaccine. TCRdb re-called the RT-PCR reads with MiXCR, one entry per CDR3 protein. The top ten clones hold roughly a tenth of a sample with hundreds of thousands of distinct CDR3 sequences, 18% of them seen once. The specimen was PBMCs from blood, collected around 5 days after vaccination. The origin of the receptors is a man over 45 who received an inactivated influenza vaccine.

This sequence joins TRBV11-2 and TRBJ2-3; 10 bases are a match to TRBD1. Trimming cost V 1 base and J 8 bases; bases outside gene matches: 15. The CDR3 is made up of 18 amino acids. Germline assignment: CDR1 SGHAT and CDR2 FQNNGV. The CDR3: CASSLVATGGQHMVTQYF. The CDR3 DNA is TGTGCCAGCAGCTTAGTTGCGACAGGGGGCCAACACATGGTTACGCAGTATTTT.

V usage is TRBV28 and J usage is TRBJ1-2; D ambiguous. Germline CDR1 reads MDHEN; CDR2 reads SYDVKM. The CDR3 is 12 residues long. V dropped 2 bases and J dropped 7 bases, with 8 bases sitting between them. CDR3 in amino acids: CASSLVPSGYTF. DNA of the CDR3: TGTGCCAGCAGTTTAGTACCATCTGGCTACACCTTC.

The chain combines TRBV19 with TRBJ2-7, with D perhaps matching TRBD1 (5 bases). CDR3 length: 13 amino acids. Germline assignment: CDR1 LNHDA and CDR2 SQIVND (reference sequence). V lost 7 bases and J lost 6, with 16 bases in between. Here the CDR3 DNA reads TGTGCCAGTACCCAAACAGGAATAGGCGAGCAGTACTTC. It codes for CASTQTGIGEQYF.

This clonotype was observed a few times. V usage is TRBV6-1 and J usage is TRBJ2-1; 7 bases fit TRBD1. Looked up from germline, CDR1 is MNHNS and CDR2 is SASEGT. Unmatched junction bases numbered 11, after V lost 6 bases and J lost 9 bases. This CDR3 spans 14 amino acids. CDR3: CASSGHLTGVEQFF. The CDR3 DNA is TGTGCCAGCAGCGGGCATTTAACAGGGGTTGAGCAGTTCTTC.

The J gene is TRBJ2-5, the V gene TRBV6-5; 10 bases align to TRBD2. Germline CDR1 and CDR2: MNHEY and SVGAGI. J gave up 4 bases and V 4 bases, and 9 bases lay outside the gene matches. The CDR3 contains 16 residues. The CDR3 DNA reads TGTGCCAGCAGTTCCCCTAGCGGGGGCTTGCCAGAGACCCAGTACTTC. Its protein product is CASSSPSGGLPETQYF.

The chain couples TRBV7-2 to TRBJ2-7; maybe TRBD1 (6 bases). V gave up 5 bases and J gave up 2 bases, with 16 bases separating them. This CDR3 region has 15 residues. Germline CDR1 reads SGHTA; CDR2 reads FQGNSA. CDR3 sequence reads: CASSLDRLSTYEQYF. The CDR3 DNA follows: TGTGCCAGCAGCCTCGACAGGCTCAGCACCTACGAGCAGTACTTC.

This clonotype was found a few times. The chain recombines TRBV28 with TRBJ2-7; 13 bases are shared with TRBD2. In germline, CDR1 is MDHEN, CDR2 SYDVKM. V was clipped by 4 bases and J by 6 bases; unmatched bases: 12. The CDR3 is 17 residues long. The CDR3 bases are TGTGCCAGCAGTTCATTGGGGACTAGCGGGATTTTGCGCGAGCAGTACTTC. Residues: CASSSLGTSGILREQYF.

The J gene is TRBJ2-3, the V gene TRBV20-1; TRBD2 matches 7 bases. The CDR3 runs 16 residues. Germline lookup yields CDR1 DFQATT and CDR2 SNEGSKA (reference sequence). With 5 bases clipped from V and 2 bases from J, the junction kept 13 bases outside the gene matches. CDR3 region: CSAPTIERDYTDTQYF. Written as DNA, the CDR3 is TGCAGTGCTCCTACAATTGAGCGGGATTACACAGATACGCAGTATTTT.

The rearrangement links TRBV7-2 to TRBJ1-4; tentatively, D is TRBD1 (5 bases). The CDR3 is 14 amino acids. V shed 2 bases and J shed 4 bases, with 8 bases lying between them. Germline CDR1 is SGHTA and CDR2 is FQGNSA. The DNA of the CDR3 is TGTGCCAGCAGCTTACCAGGGAATAATGAAAAACTGTTTTTT. Its translation: CASSLPGNNEKLFF.

The chain joins TRBV4-2 to TRBJ2-7; tentatively, D is TRBD2 (5 bases). Between the trimmed V and J ends, which lost 2 bases and 6 bases, there was a span of 17 bases. CDR1 and CDR2 (germline): LGHNA, YNFKEQ. CDR3 length: 15 residues. CDR3: CASSQPDAGGTEQYF. The CDR3 DNA follows: TGTGCCAGCAGCCAACCTGACGCGGGCGGTACCGAGCAGTACTTC.

This clonotype has more than one count but fewer than ten. V is TRBV12-3 or TRBV12-4 and J is TRBJ2-2; 8 bases fit TRBD2. The CDR3 sequence is 15 residues long. V shed 2 bases, J shed 4 bases, and the junction held 3 bases outside the gene matches. The CDR3 sequence is CASSLYGGATGELFF. Written as DNA, the CDR3 is TGTGCCAGCAGTTTATACGGGGGGGCCACCGGGGAGCTGTTTTTT.

This clonotype was counted a few times. The V and J genes are TRBV10-3 and TRBJ2-5; D is unresolved. Trimming left V 4 bases short and J 1 base short, with 4 bases between. Germline V gene data show CDR1 as ENHRY and CDR2 as SYGVKD. This CDR3 is built from 12 residues. For the CDR3, the DNA is TGTGCCATCAGTGTGGGCCAAGAGACCCAGTACTTC. Its translation is CAISVGQETQYF.

This chain joins TRBV30 and TRBJ1-1, with a possible D match to TRBD1 (5 bases). CDR3 length equals 13 residues. V was clipped by 5 bases and J by 0 bases, with 10 bases between them. Germline loops: CDR1 GTSNPN, CDR2 SVGIG (reference sequence). CDR3 sequence (DNA): TGTGCCTGGTTGACAGACCTGAACACTGAAGCTTTCTTT. Translating it yields CAWLTDLNTEAFF.

This clonotype was seen more than once but under ten times. This chain links TRBV7-9 with TRBJ2-1; 13 bases are a match to TRBD2. This CDR3 has 16 residues. Germline V CDR1 and CDR2: SEHNR, FQNEAQ (reference sequence). V shed 5 bases, J shed 5 bases, and the junction held 6 bases outside the gene matches. The CDR3 sequence: CASSKLAGGAHNEQFF. The CDR3 nucleotides read TGTGCCAGCAGCAAACTAGCGGGGGGGGCCCACAATGAGCAGTTCTTC.

The rearrangement joins TRBV6-2 or TRBV6-3 to TRBJ2-2, with 7 bases fitting TRBD2. CDR3 length: 14 residues. The germline CDR1 and CDR2 sequences are MNHEY and SVGEGT. V lost 4 bases, J lost 7 bases, and 6 bases stayed unmatched. The CDR3 nucleotides read TGTGCCAGCAGTTCTTTGACTAGCCGCGGGGAGCTGTTTTTT. Its protein is CASSSLTSRGELFF.

The gene calls are TRBV9 and TRBJ2-3; unclear D gene. V lost 0 bases to trimming and J lost 1 base, with 9 bases between them. The CDR3 totals 15 residues. Germline lookup yields CDR1 SGDLS and CDR2 YYNGEE. CDR3 in DNA: TGTGCCAGCAGCGTAGCGGGCACCCGCACAGATACGCAGTATTTT. This translates into CASSVAGTRTDTQYF. The full variable domain, rest sourced from reference TRBV9 and TRBJ2-3, is DSGVTQTPKHLITATGQRVTLRCSPRSGDLSVYWYQQSLDQGLQFLIQYYNGEERAKGNILERFSAQQFPDLHSELNLSSLELGDSALYFCASSVAGTRTDTQYFGPGTRLTVL.